The next 8 T cell receptor beta chains were all read from a single sample in a study of cytomegalovirus exposure and HLA in healthy donors. PCR involved 60 Vbeta and 13 Jbeta primers. Measured with immunoSEQ multiplex PCR; TCRdb has only the in-frame clones, and not every one. The table includes 100,000 to 150,000 clones, about three quarters detected once. Material for sequencing was PBMCs. The receptor source for this set is a female donor in good health and CMV-seronegative.

The rearrangement joins TRBV7-9 to TRBJ1-2; tentative D call: TRBD1 (6 bases). V lost 5 bases and J 4 bases, leaving 20 bases between the germline ends. This CDR3 is 16 amino acids long. CDR1 and CDR2 (germline): SEHNR, FQNEAQ (reference sequence). The CDR3 loop is CASSPGQTLGTYGYTF. In DNA form, the CDR3 reads TGTGCCAGCAGCCCCGGACAGACGTTAGGGACCTATGGCTACACCTTC.

The gene calls are TRBV7-3 and TRBJ2-5; D ambiguous. The V and J ends lost 5 bases and 3 bases respectively, with 10 bases between them. The CDR3 is 13 amino acids. From germline, CDR1 is SGHTA and CDR2 FQGTGA. The chain's CDR3 is CASSRTREETQYF. In DNA, the CDR3 is TGTGCCAGCAGCCGAACTCGGGAAGAGACCCAGTACTTC.

V and J are TRBV7-6 and TRBJ2-5; possible D gene TRBD2, 6 bases. Per the germline V gene, CDR1 is SGHVS and CDR2 is FNYEAQ. V was pared by 5 bases and J by 5 bases, with 15 bases between. This CDR3 region has 14 residues. This CDR3 reads CASSPQGRGETQYF. For the CDR3, the DNA is TGTGCCAGCAGCCCGCAGGGACGGGGGGAGACCCAGTACTTC.

This chain connects TRBV28 to TRBJ2-2, with D tentatively TRBD2 (6 bases). Germline V gene data show CDR1 as MDHEN and CDR2 as SYDVKM. CDR3 size: 15 residues. Trimming cost V 7 bases and J 3 bases, with 15 bases left between them. In nucleotides, the CDR3 is TGTGCCAGCAACGTTGGCGGGGCCCACACCGGGGAGCTGTTTTTT. Protein sequence: CASNVGGAHTGELFF. Full variable domain (outside the CDR3, taken from reference TRBV28 and TRBJ2-2): DVKVTQSSRYLVKRTGEKVFLECVQDMDHENMFWYRQDPGLGLRLIYFSYDVKMKEKGDIPEGYSVSREKKERFSLILESASTNQTSMYLCASNVGGAHTGELFFGEGSRLTVL.

The chain is built from TRBV2 and TRBJ1-2; 8 nucleotides match TRBD1. Germline V gene data show CDR1 as SNHLY and CDR2 as FYNNEI. This CDR3 spans 14 amino acids. Losses at the gene ends were 6 bases for V and 2 bases for J; bases not matched to a gene: 5. CDR3 in DNA: TGTGCCAGCAGGACGGGACAGGCGAACTATGGCTACACCTTC. Protein: CASRTGQANYGYTF.

This rearrangement joins TRBV7-9 to TRBJ1-2; 8 bases agree with TRBD1. Germline values: CDR1 SEHNR, CDR2 FQNEAQ (reference sequence). The ends lost 6 bases at V and 6 bases at J; junction bases unmatched: 15. The CDR3 totals 16 residues. CDR3 coding DNA: TGTGCCAGCAGTTTGGGCAACCCGACAGGGGATGATGGCTACACCTTC. As protein: CASSLGNPTGDDGYTF.

The chain links TRBV5-1 to TRBJ2-3, with D maybe TRBD1 (6 bases). In germline, CDR1 is SGHRS, CDR2 YFSETQ. Trimming removed 4 bases at V and 7 bases at J, with 19 bases between. CDR3 length: 15 amino acids. CDR3 nucleotides: TGCGCCAGCAGCCAAGGGGGTGTTATTGGATATACGCAGTATTTT. Amino acids: CASSQGGVIGYTQYF.

The V gene is TRBV9, the J gene TRBJ2-1, with 8 positions matching TRBD2. The V gene's germline CDR1 is SGDLS and CDR2 YYNGEE. This CDR3 is built from 16 residues. J gave up 9 bases and V 0 bases, and 11 bases lay outside the gene matches. The DNA for the CDR3 is TGTGCCAGCAGCGTAGCCGGGACTAGTTCCTTGAGTGAGCAGTTCTTC. As protein: CASSVAGTSSLSEQFF. The whole variable domain, filled in from reference TRBV9 and TRBJ2-1, reads DSGVTQTPKHLITATGQRVTLRCSPRSGDLSVYWYQQSLDQGLQFLIQYYNGEERAKGNILERFSAQQFPDLHSELNLSSLELGDSALYFCASSVAGTSSLSEQFFGPGTRLTVL.